The 6 T cell receptor beta chains below were found in one sample sequenced in a study of cytomegalovirus exposure and HLA in healthy donors. Primers included in the PCR were 60 Vbeta and 13 Jbeta primers. The method was immunoSEQ multiplex PCR; TCRdb's version includes in-frame clones alone and lacks a portion of them. Of roughly 160,000 clones in the sample, under 85% were seen once. The sample taken for sequencing was PBMCs. The receptors were gathered from a woman aged 30 to 39 in good health and CMV-seronegative.

This clone was recorded a few times. V gene TRBV5-6 combines with J gene TRBJ2-3; 9 positions agree with TRBD2. Germline V CDR1 and CDR2: SGHDT, YYEEEE. Losses at the gene ends were 4 bases for V and 0 bases for J; bases not matched to a gene: 6. The CDR3 has 16 residues. CDR3 protein: CASSDLAGRSTDTQYF. The CDR3 region has the DNA TGTGCCAGCAGCGATCTAGCGGGGCGGAGCACAGATACGCAGTATTTT.

The chain is built from TRBV11-3 and TRBJ2-1; 7 bases fit TRBD2. Per germline, CDR1 SGHNT and CDR2 YENEEA. The CDR3 extends over 14 amino acids. Unmatched junction bases numbered 16, after V lost 11 bases and J lost 9 bases. The CDR3 here is CAPVGGVQLGEQFF. The CDR3 bases are TGTGCCCCGGTGGGGGGGGTACAGTTAGGTGAGCAGTTCTTC.

V is TRBV7-8 and J is TRBJ1-5; 9 bases match TRBD1. Looked up from germline, CDR1 is SGHVS and CDR2 is FQNEAQ. The CDR3 runs 17 residues. With 5 bases clipped from V and 3 bases from J, the junction kept 11 bases outside the gene matches. The CDR3 DNA reads TGTGCCAGCAGCCGACTACCGGGACAGGGCCTCAATCAGCCCCAGCATTTT. Amino acids: CASSRLPGQGLNQPQHF.

The chain links TRBV27 to TRBJ1-5; 10 nucleotides agree with TRBD1. The CDR3 runs to 15 residues. The junction had 11 bases not matched to a gene; V was cut back by 9 bases and J by 6 bases. The V gene's germline CDR1 is MNHEY and CDR2 SMNVEV (reference sequence). CDR3 in amino acids: CASADGTGVTQPQHF. CDR3 DNA sequence: TGTGCCAGTGCCGATGGGACAGGGGTTACTCAGCCCCAGCATTTT.

This clone has a handful of counts. The chain combines TRBV7-2 with TRBJ1-4, with 8 nucleotides matching TRBD1. The CDR3 spans 14 residues. J lost 5 bases, V lost 5 bases, and 4 bases had no gene match. Germline-derived CDR1 and CDR2 are SGHTA and FQGNSA. CDR3 region: CASSPRQGNEKLFF. DNA for the CDR3: TGTGCCAGCAGCCCCCGACAGGGGAATGAAAAACTGTTTTTT.

The chain is built from TRBV5-6 and TRBJ1-2; D remains ambiguous. The CDR3 covers 15 residues. Germline CDR1 reads SGHDT; CDR2 reads YYEEEE. V lost 7 bases and J lost 2, with 18 bases in between. The CDR3 sequence is CASDRLGGRNYGYTF. Written as DNA, the CDR3 is TGTGCCAGCGACCGACTTGGAGGACGGAACTATGGCTACACCTTC. Using reference TRBV5-6 and TRBJ1-2 for the parts outside the CDR3, the full variable domain is DAGVTQSPTHLIKTRGQQVTLRCSPKSGHDTVSWYQQALGQGPQFIFQYYEEEERQRGNFPDRFSGHQFPNYSSELNVNALLLGDSALYLCASDRLGGRNYGYTFGSGTRLTVV.